This T cell receptor (beta chain) was documented in a study of OX40 agonist ivuxolimab in advanced cancers. About the study as a whole: Ivuxolimab was a fully human IgG2 agonistic monoclonal antibody targeting the costimulatory receptor OX40 (CD134). Intravenous ivuxolimab was administered to patients every 2 weeks at six dose levels: 0.01, 0.1, 0.3, 1.5, 3 and 10 mg/kg. Of the approximately 54 dose-escalation patients, hepatocellular carcinoma was present in 19, melanoma in roughly 15, renal cell carcinoma in 9 and head and neck cancer in 9. In the dose-escalation cohort, 82.7% of patients were male, and the mean age was approximately 60 years, with a range of about 23 to 90. Prior anti-PD-1, anti-PD-L1 or anti-CTLA-4 therapy was permitted, and checkpoint inhibitors had been received by about 44% of dose-escalation patients. Three dose-escalation patients achieved partial responses, one with hepatocellular carcinoma and two with cutaneous melanoma. Peripheral TCRbeta sequencing aimed to test whether ivuxolimab altered TCR sequence diversity and caused clonal T-cell expansion. The paper describes the monotherapy dose-escalation part (N of about 47 patients) of the phase I trial of ivuxolimab. Results the study describes overall, beyond this receptor: Low levels of normalized T-cell clonal expansion were also seen in some patients who did not respond. Which antigens the clonally expanded peripheral T cells were specific for was not determined. After ivuxolimab, more expanded clones were found on average in CD8+ T cells than in CD4+ T cells. At doses from 0.1 to 3.0 mg/kg, clonal expansion was seen in both CD4+ and CD8+ blood T cells between baseline and week 6. In partial responders in the 0.1-3.0 mg/kg groups, normalized peripheral clonal expansion was found to be among the lowest, especially among CD8+ T cells.

Genomic DNA was isolated from the sorted cells so that the TCRbeta CDR3 region could be sequenced. The immunoSEQ Assay was used to sequence the TCRbeta CDR3 regions. Held by TCRdb, this immuneACCESS table contains in-frame sequences only and omits some clones. Under half of the omission traces to an unresolved V gene where checked; the cause of the rest is unknown. In all, the sample holds around 20,000 clones, and roughly three quarters of those were seen once. The ten most abundant clones make up approximately 9.6% of the sample. Via the germline V gene, CDR1 is MNHNS and CDR2 SASEGT. V is cut back by 8 bases and J by 8 bases, with 8 bases in the junction unmatched. From the cysteine up to the phenylalanine, the CDR3 has a length of 14 residues. This entry keeps only the CDR3 DNA: 42 bases, framed from base 1. Patients with autoimmune disease history or receiving systemic immunosuppression were excluded from the trial. Peripheral blood for TCR sequencing was collected from all dose cohorts at baseline, on cycle 4 day 1, and on cycle 7 day 1. The samples were taken from a phase I, first-in-human, multicenter, open-label dose-escalation trial of ivuxolimab. Adults with locally advanced or metastatic head and neck squamous cell, hepatocellular, melanoma or renal cell carcinoma were enrolled in the trial. Before TCR sequencing, CD4+ and CD8+ T cells were separately sorted from peripheral blood.

Turning to this clone: Its antigen is not yet known. No much larger clone exists at a distance of one base, and base qualities are not known.

Sequencing used CD4+ or CD8+ T cells sorted from blood, obtained in a trial of the OX40 agonist ivuxolimab. Here the chain combines TRBV6-1 and TRBJ1-3; 11 nucleotides in the junction match TRBD1. The source is an adult with an advanced solid tumor such as melanoma, head and neck, liver or kidney cancer. The CDR3 region has the sequence CASDRTGGKYTIYF. Read as DNA, the sequence is TGTGCCAGCGACAGGACAGGGGGCAAATACACCATATATTTT.